The TCR beta chain under discussion was sequenced for a study of cytomegalovirus exposure and HLA in healthy donors. Study-level results: According to a later analysis, donors in an Asian-associated ancestry cluster reportedly had fewer N-insertions than the roughly 670-donor mean. Analysis performed later found roughly 18,000 TCR beta sequences associated with HLA alleles at 0.05 false discovery rate. Indistinguishability led to the exclusion of some V segments, TRBV6-2 and TRBV6-3 included. Later analysis revealed greater clonal expansion in HLA-associated TCR beta chains than in equally common others.

As for this clone: Antigen unknown.

PCR amplification relied on 60 Vbeta primers (plus 13 Jbeta primers). Using immunoSEQ multiplex PCR, the repertoire was profiled, and TCRdb retains in-frame clones only, with some absent. The data show around 120,000 clones, 75% to 90% seen once. The CDR3 covers 16 residues. The ends lost 7 bases at V and 1 base at J; junction bases unmatched: 12. Germline loops: CDR1 SQVTM, CDR2 ANQGSEA. This chain links TRBV29-1 with TRBJ2-2; 7 nucleotides align to TRBD1. The source of this sequence is a man under 40 in good health and CMV-seronegative. Source material: PBMCs. The CDR3 nucleotides read TGCAGCGCAGATGAATCGACAGGGTTGAACACCGGGGAGCTGTTTTTT. Its translation: CSADESTGLNTGELFF.